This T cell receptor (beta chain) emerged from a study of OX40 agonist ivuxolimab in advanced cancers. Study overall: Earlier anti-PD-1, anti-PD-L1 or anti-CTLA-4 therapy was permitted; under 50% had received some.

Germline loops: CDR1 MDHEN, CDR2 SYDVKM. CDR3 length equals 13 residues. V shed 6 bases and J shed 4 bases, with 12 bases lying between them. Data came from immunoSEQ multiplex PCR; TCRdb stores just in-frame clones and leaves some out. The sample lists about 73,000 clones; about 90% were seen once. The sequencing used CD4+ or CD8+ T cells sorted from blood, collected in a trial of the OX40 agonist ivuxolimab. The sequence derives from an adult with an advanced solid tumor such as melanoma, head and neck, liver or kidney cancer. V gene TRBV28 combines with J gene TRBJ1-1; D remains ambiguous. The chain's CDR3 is CASSTFIITEAFF. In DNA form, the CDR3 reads TGTGCCAGCAGCACATTCATCATCACTGAAGCTTTCTTT.